This T cell receptor beta chain appears in the sequencing data of a study of T cells after yellow fever vaccination. TCR cDNA, made by 5'RACE template switching, carried an added universal primer site and UMIs. TCRdb processed the 5' RACE reads anew with MiXCR; each CDR3 protein has one entry. The profile shows roughly 190,000 distinct CDR3 sequences, approximately 11% of them singletons. This clonotype has more than one count but fewer than ten. The sequence was obtained from a man between 18 and 35 years old who received the YFV17D yellow fever vaccine. The source material was CD8+ T cells sorted from PBMCs, sampled 15 days after the yellow fever booster vaccination.

The DNA for the CDR3 is TGTGCCAGCAGCGTAGATGGGGGGACCACAGATACGCAGTATTTT. This sequence encodes CASSVDGGTTDTQYF. The rearrangement links TRBV9 to TRBJ2-3; D is perhaps TRBD2 (6 bases). This CDR3 region has 15 residues. Germline CDR1 is SGDLS and CDR2 is YYNGEE. Trimming cost V 0 bases and J 2 bases, with 10 bases left between them.